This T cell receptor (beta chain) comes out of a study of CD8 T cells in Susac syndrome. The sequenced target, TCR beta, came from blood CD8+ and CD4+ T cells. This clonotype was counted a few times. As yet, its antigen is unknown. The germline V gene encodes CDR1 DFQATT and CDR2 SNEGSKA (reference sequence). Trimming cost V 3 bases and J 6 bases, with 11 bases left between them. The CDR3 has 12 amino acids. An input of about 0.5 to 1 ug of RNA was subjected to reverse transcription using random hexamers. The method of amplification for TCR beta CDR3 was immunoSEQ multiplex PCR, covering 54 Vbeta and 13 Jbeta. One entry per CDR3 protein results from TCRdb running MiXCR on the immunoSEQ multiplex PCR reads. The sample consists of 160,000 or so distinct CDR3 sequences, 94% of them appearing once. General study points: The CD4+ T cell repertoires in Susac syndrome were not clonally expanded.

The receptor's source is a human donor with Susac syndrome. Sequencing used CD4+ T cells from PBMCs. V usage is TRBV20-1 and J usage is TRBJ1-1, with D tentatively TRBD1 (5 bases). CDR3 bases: TGCAGTGCTAGGCAGGGTGCGGCTGAAGCTTTCTTT. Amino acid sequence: CSARQGAAEAFF.